A single sample is the source of the 14 T cell receptor beta chains below, sequenced in a study of cytomegalovirus exposure and HLA in healthy donors. Use of 60 Vbeta and 13 Jbeta primers characterized the PCR. The data were produced by immunoSEQ multiplex PCR, yet TCRdb's version contains in-frame clones alone and is incomplete. The table records some 50,000 clones, around three quarters of them present only once. Sequenced sample: PBMCs. Every receptor here comes from a man aged 25 to 40 in good health and CMV-seronegative.

V gene TRBV25-1 combines with J gene TRBJ1-2; TRBD1 agrees at 7 bases. V lost 3 bases to trimming and J lost 0 bases; unmatched junction nucleotides: 1. CDR1 and CDR2 (germline): MGHDK, SYGVNS. The CDR3 length is 14 residues. The CDR3 sequence is CASSDGTANYGYTF. The CDR3 DNA follows: TGTGCCAGCAGTGACGGGACAGCTAACTATGGCTACACCTTC.

The CDR3 nucleotides are TGTGCCAGCACCCCTGTGCTAGCGGGAGCCGGGGAGCTGTTTTTT. Translating gives CASTPVLAGAGELFF. The chain combines TRBV9 with TRBJ2-2; 10 bases align to TRBD2. V was clipped by 6 bases and J by 6 bases; unmatched bases: 8. The CDR3 has 15 residues. Germline loops: CDR1 SGDLS, CDR2 YYNGEE.

A note on this clone: Without the conserved terminal phenylalanine or tryptophan, this CDR3 likely stems from a read error. The chain combines TRBV30 with TRBJ2-3; 8 nucleotides line up with TRBD2. In germline, CDR1 is GTSNPN, CDR2 SVGIG (reference sequence). The CDR3 runs to 15 residues. J lost 1 base, V lost 2 bases, and 5 bases had no gene match. This CDR3 reads CAWSRSGTGTDTQYL. CDR3 sequence (DNA): TGTGCCTGGAGTCGTAGCGGGACCGGCACAGATACGCAGTATCTT.

A few counts support this clone. The chain is built from TRBV2 and TRBJ1-1; perhaps TRBD1 as D (6 bases). The CDR3 extends over 13 amino acids. From germline, CDR1 is SNHLY and CDR2 FYNNEI. V was pared by 5 bases and J by 3 bases, with 10 bases between. Here the CDR3 DNA reads TGTGCCAGCAGTCTCCGGACAGACACTGAAGCTTTCTTT. Translation: CASSLRTDTEAFF.

This rearrangement joins TRBV5-6 to TRBJ2-7; TRBD1 aligns across 10 bases. The ends lost 2 bases at V and 6 bases at J; junction bases unmatched: 11. The CDR3 consists of 16 residues. Germline values: CDR1 SGHDT, CDR2 YYEEEE. The CDR3 coding sequence is TGTGCCAGCAGCTTACCAGGGACAGGGGCGTCGGGCGAGCAGTACTTC. Translation: CASSLPGTGASGEQYF.

The rearrangement uses TRBV6-5 and TRBJ2-5, with 9 nucleotides matching TRBD1. This CDR3 is built from 14 residues. From germline, CDR1 is MNHEY and CDR2 SVGAGI. The V gene end was trimmed by 6 bases and the J gene end by 4 bases; junction bases not matched to a gene: 6. The CDR3, as DNA: TGTGCCAGCAGATACACAGGGGGCCGAGAGACCCAGTACTTC. This translates into CASRYTGGRETQYF.

V is TRBV5-1 and J is TRBJ2-5; no clear D. V was pared by 4 bases and J by 6 bases, with 13 bases between. The CDR3 has 13 amino acids. The V gene's germline CDR1 is SGHRS and CDR2 YFSETQ. CDR3: CASSVASEQTQYF. The CDR3 coding sequence is TGCGCCAGCAGCGTTGCGAGCGAGCAGACCCAGTACTTC.

The chain recombines TRBV29-1 with TRBJ2-1, with TRBD2 matching 9 bases. Looked up from germline, CDR1 is SQVTM and CDR2 is ANQGSEA. V lost 7 bases and J lost 2; bases outside the gene matches: 9. This CDR3 has 15 amino acids. CDR3: CSARTSVTTYNEQFF. CDR3 coding DNA: TGCAGCGCGAGGACTAGCGTTACCACCTACAATGAGCAGTTCTTC.

The V gene is TRBV5-1, the J gene TRBJ2-7, with D unclear. The ends were cut back, 1 base at V and 6 bases at J, with 8 bases in the middle. Germline V lookup: CDR1 SGHRS, CDR2 YFSETQ. This CDR3 spans 12 amino acids. The CDR3 loop is CASSLQSGEQYF. The CDR3, as DNA: TGCGCCAGCAGCTTGCAGTCGGGCGAGCAGTACTTC.

Of note for this clone: No conserved phenylalanine or tryptophan ends this CDR3, so it is likely a read error. The chain joins TRBV12-5 to TRBJ2-3; tentative D call: TRBD1 (6 bases). CDR3 length: 15 residues. Trimming shortened V by 1 base and J by 4 bases, and 12 bases separated the two germline ends. Germline V gene lookup returns CDR1 LGHNT and CDR2 FRNRAP. The CDR3 region is CASGLAAPGADTQYV. The CDR3 region has the DNA TGTGCTAGTGGTTTGGCCGCCCCAGGGGCAGATACGCAGTATGTT.

As concerns this clone: Distinct nucleotide sequences in the sample also encode this CDR3. The chain has TRBV25-1 and TRBJ2-7; the D is unclear. CDR1 and CDR2 from the germline V gene are MGHDK and SYGVNS. This CDR3 is built from 13 residues. V was cut by 3 bases and J by 1 base, with 7 bases left in between. CDR3 sequence (DNA): TGTGCCAGCAGTGACGGGTCGTCCTACGAGCAGTACTTC. Translated, it gives CASSDGSSYEQYF.

This chain links TRBV4-1 with TRBJ1-2, with TRBD1 matching over 8 bases. The germline gives CDR1 MGHRA, CDR2 YSYEKL. The V and J ends lost 2 bases and 2 bases, in that order; junction bases with no gene match: 4. The CDR3 totals 15 residues. The CDR3 nucleotides read TGCGCCAGCAGCCAATTCCAGGGGGCGAACTATGGCTACACCTTC. It is translated as CASSQFQGANYGYTF.

Only a few counts were recorded for this clone. The CDR3 DNA is TGTGCCTCCACAGGGGGTGATACCTACGAGCAGTACTTC. Protein sequence: CASTGGDTYEQYF. This chain links TRBV30 with TRBJ2-7; 8 bases align to TRBD1. J was trimmed by 2 bases and V by 7 bases; bases with no gene match: 7. Germline V lookup: CDR1 GTSNPN, CDR2 SVGIG (reference sequence). The CDR3 sequence is 13 residues long.

The V call is TRBV13, the J call TRBJ1-1, with 12 bases fitting TRBD1. V trimming: 4 bases; J trimming: 4 bases; junction bases outside the gene matches: 10. Per germline, CDR1 PRHDT and CDR2 FYEKMQ (reference sequence). CDR3 length equals 17 residues. The CDR3 DNA reads TGTGCCAGCAGCTCGTCCCGGGACAGGGGGCTGGTCACTGAAGCTTTCTTT. Encoded protein: CASSSSRDRGLVTEAFF.